These T cell receptor beta chains were read from a single sample in a study of cytomegalovirus exposure and HLA in healthy donors. The protocol was immunoSEQ multiplex PCR, while the TCRdb copy is restricted to in-frame clones and leaves out a portion. The sample yields around 110,000 clones, approximately 79% seen once. The specimen sequenced was PBMCs. These receptors all stem from a woman in her thirties or forties in good health and CMV-seropositive. Each CDR3 is given with its conserved first and last residue. A D gene is named only where the DNA matches it firmly. Some rows mark clone size as missing; the rest say once, few, many or name a class of expanded clone.

TRBV30	NA	TRBJ1-1	once	CAWSVHRANTEAFF	TGTGCCTGGAGTGTACACAGGGCCAACACTGAAGCTTTCTTT
TRBV6-5	NA	TRBJ1-1	NA	CASSYRNTEAFF	TGTGCCAGCAGTTATAGGAACACTGAAGCTTTCTTT
TRBV12-5	NA	TRBJ1-1	NA	CASGLIPGEAFF	TGTGCTAGTGGTTTGATCCCCGGGGAAGCTTTCTTT
TRBV6-5	TRBD1	TRBJ1-1	NA	CASSYSTGQGNTEAFF	TGTGCCAGCAGTTACTCGACGGGACAGGGGAACACTGAAGCTTTCTTT
TRBV7-9	TRBD1	TRBJ1-1	once	CASRLGQGAEAFF	TGTGCCAGTCGGCTGGGCCAGGGGGCTGAAGCTTTCTTT
TRBV2	NA	TRBJ1-2	NA	CASSITGDVYTF	TGTGCCAGCTCTATTACGGGAGACGTCTACACCTTC
TRBV30	NA	TRBJ1-6	NA	CAWSVGGQGSPLHF	TGTGCCTGGAGTGTCGGTGGTCAGGGTTCACCCCTCCACTTT
TRBV4-2	TRBD2	TRBJ2-7	NA	CASSQGLAGTSYEQYF	TGTGCCAGCAGCCAAGGTCTAGCGGGGACCTCCTACGAGCAGTACTTC
TRBV10-3	TRBD1	TRBJ2-7	NA	CAISDITGDRGGYEQYF	TGTGCCATCAGTGACATTACGGGGGACAGGGGAGGATACGAGCAGTACTTC
TRBV16	NA	TRBJ1-5	NA	CASSRDTDQPQHF	TGTGCCAGCAGCAGGGACACCGATCAGCCCCAGCATTTT
TRBV14	NA	TRBJ2-5	NA	CASSGQRAETQYF	TGTGCCAGCTCGGGACAGCGGGCGGAGACCCAGTACTTC
TRBV28	NA	TRBJ1-2	NA	CASSLKSLYGYTF	TGTGCCAGCAGTTTAAAGAGCCTCTATGGCTACACCTTC
TRBV29-1	NA	TRBJ1-6	NA	CSGSRGTPGRSYNSPLHF	TGCAGCGGATCACGCGGGACTCCTGGGCGCTCCTATAATTCACCCCTCCACTTT
TRBV7-3	TRBD2	TRBJ2-1	NA	CASSSTSGTSEQFF	TGTGCCAGCAGCTCGACTAGCGGCACCAGTGAGCAGTTCTTC
TRBV2	NA	TRBJ1-6	few	CASSQPGDHSPLHF	TGTGCCAGCAGTCAACCGGGGGACCATTCACCCCTCCACTTT
TRBV30	NA	TRBJ1-1	once	CAWMTGNTEAFF	TGTGCCTGGATGACAGGGAACACTGAAGCTTTCTTT
TRBV14	TRBD1	TRBJ1-1	few	CASSQRTGWDTEAFF	TGTGCCAGCAGCCAAAGGACAGGATGGGACACTGAAGCTTTCTTT
TRBV25-1	TRBD2	TRBJ2-3	NA	CASEGGSNYPNTQYF	TGTGCCAGCGAGGGAGGGTCGAACTACCCCAATACGCAGTATTTT
TRBV7-2	TRBD1	TRBJ1-4	few	CASTKGQTNEKLFF	TGTGCCAGCACCAAGGGACAGACTAATGAAAAACTGTTTTTT
TRBV29-1	TRBD1	TRBJ1-1	NA	CSGRTGLNTEAFF	TGCAGCGGACGGACAGGGTTGAACACTGAAGCTTTCTTT
TRBV10-3	TRBD1	TRBJ1-5	once	CATLLDRDQPQHF	TGTGCCACCCTTCTGGACAGGGATCAGCCCCAGCATTTT
TRBV10-3	NA	TRBJ1-1	few	CAIRGYEQGHAFF	TGTGCCATCAGGGGGTACGAACAGGGTCATGCTTTCTTT